The 23 T cell receptor beta chains below were found in one sample sequenced in a study of identical twins. TCRdb re-derived calls from the 5' RACE reads in MiXCR, one entry per CDR3 protein. Among some 790,000 distinct CDR3 sequences, 15% to 20% were seen once, and the ten largest hold around 13%. The sample was also linked to a second study, of T cells expressing NK-cell markers.

Specimen: PBMCs. The receptors here all came from a young woman in good health.

This clonotype was recorded a few times. The J gene is TRBJ2-4, the V gene TRBV3-1; perhaps TRBD2 as D (6 bases). The CDR3 is 16 amino acids. V was trimmed by 2 bases and J by 1 base, leaving 12 bases between them. Germline CDR1 LGHDT, CDR2 YNNKEL (reference sequence). The CDR3 sequence: CASSQLIAGAKNIQYF. CDR3 nucleotide sequence: TGTGCCAGCAGCCAATTGATCGCGGGGGCCAAAAACATTCAGTACTTC.

There are a few counts of this clonotype. This rearrangement joins TRBV9 to TRBJ2-1, with 13 bases aligning to TRBD2. Germline-derived CDR1 and CDR2 are SGDLS and YYNGEE. The length of the CDR3 is 15 residues. V shed 4 bases, J shed 6 bases, and the junction held 4 bases outside the gene matches. CDR3 coding DNA: TGTGCCAGCAGCACTAGCGGGGGGGGTGGCAATGAGCAGTTCTTC. Translation: CASSTSGGGGNEQFF.

The chain links TRBV3-1 to TRBJ1-4; no reliable D call. V dropped 2 bases and J dropped 4 bases, with 11 bases sitting between them. The CDR3 is 15 amino acids. CDR1 is LGHDT and CDR2 is YNNKEL in the germline V gene (reference sequence). The CDR3 bases are TGTGCCAGCAGCCAACGGGGAGTTATTAATGAAAAACTGTTTTTT. As protein: CASSQRGVINEKLFF.

The table lists this clonotype with a few counts. The junction shows a germline mismatch at one end, possibly a read error. This chain uses TRBV3-1 with TRBJ2-1; 9 bases fit TRBD2. The CDR3 sequence is 11 residues long. Germline V CDR1 and CDR2: LGHDT, YNNKEL (reference sequence). This chain's CDR3 is CASSPGTSYIF. CDR3 nucleotide sequence: TGTGCCAGCAGCCCCGGGACTAGCTATATCTTC.

The chain combines TRBV20-1 with TRBJ2-7; the match to TRBD1 covers 8 bases. CDR1 and CDR2 from the germline V gene are DFQATT and SNEGSKA (reference sequence). V was clipped by 0 bases and J by 5 bases; unmatched bases: 9. The CDR3 is made up of 15 amino acids. CDR3 sequence (DNA): TGCAGTGCTAGAGATGCCGGACAGGGAATCGACGAGCAGTACTTC. As protein: CSARDAGQGIDEQYF.

The chain has TRBV10-3 and TRBJ1-6, with TRBD1 matching 10 bases. Germline trimming cut 6 bases from V and 5 bases from J; bases unmatched to any gene: 4. Germline V gives CDR1 ENHRY, CDR2 SYGVKD. The CDR3 spans 15 residues. The CDR3 bases are TGTGCCATCAGGTCCGGGACAGGGGATAATTCACCCCTCCACTTT. Protein product: CAIRSGTGDNSPLHF.

The genes are TRBV3-1 and TRBJ1-3, with a weak D call TRBD1 (5 bases). Germline values: CDR1 LGHDT, CDR2 YNNKEL (reference sequence). Trimming cost V 3 bases and J 7 bases, with 13 bases left between them. The CDR3 is 14 amino acids. The CDR3 nucleotides read TGTGCCAGCAGCCACGGGACGAATCACAACACCATATATTTT. Its protein product is CASSHGTNHNTIYF.

The chain uses TRBV27 and TRBJ2-7; 11 bases map to TRBD1. The trim removed 1 base at V and 3 bases at J, leaving 11 bases unmatched. Germline V CDR1 and CDR2: MNHEY, SMNVEV (reference sequence). The CDR3 length is 18 residues. CDR3 nucleotide sequence: TGTGCCAGCAGTTTATACTCTTGGGGGACAGGGGGGAACTACGAGCAGTACTTC. This gives the protein CASSLYSWGTGGNYEQYF.

This rearrangement joins TRBV24-1 to TRBJ2-3, with a weak D call TRBD1 (6 bases). In germline, CDR1 is KGHDR, CDR2 SFDVKD. The CDR3 has 13 amino acids. Between the trimmed V and J ends, which lost 3 bases and 10 bases, there was a span of 13 bases. The chain's CDR3 is CATSDQTGSPQYF. CDR3 sequence (DNA): TGTGCCACCAGTGATCAAACAGGGTCGCCGCAGTATTTT.

The genes are TRBV3-1 and TRBJ2-3; TRBD2 agrees at 7 bases. Germline-derived CDR1 and CDR2 are LGHDT and YNNKEL (reference sequence). With V trimmed by 4 bases and J by 4 bases, 8 bases remained unmatched. This CDR3 region has 15 residues. The CDR3 sequence: CASSLSGNRADTQYF. CDR3 coding DNA: TGTGCCAGCAGCCTGAGCGGGAATCGAGCAGATACGCAGTATTTT.

The genes are TRBV11-1 and TRBJ2-1, with D perhaps being TRBD1 or TRBD2 (6 bases each). Trimming stripped 8 bases from V and 3 bases from J, with 26 bases between. Germline V lookup: CDR1 SGHAT, CDR2 FQDESV (reference sequence). CDR3 length: 18 amino acids. The CDR3 spells CASRPLGRGPPNYNEQFF. In DNA form, the CDR3 reads TGTGCCAGCCGACCCTTGGGCCGGGGGCCGCCTAACTACAATGAGCAGTTCTTC. The whole variable domain, filled in from reference TRBV11-1 and TRBJ2-1, reads EAEVAQSPRYKITEKSQAVAFWCDPISGHATLYWYRQILGQGPELLVQFQDESVVDDSQLPKDRFSAERLKGVDSTLKIQPAELGDSAMYLCASRPLGRGPPNYNEQFFGPGTRLTVL.

This clonotype was picked up a small number of times. The V gene is TRBV20-1, the J gene TRBJ1-4; TRBD1 matches 8 bases. The CDR3 sequence is 16 residues long. Germline V lookup: CDR1 DFQATT, CDR2 SNEGSKA (reference sequence). Trimming took 0 bases from V and 7 from J; bases not matched to a gene: 10. This CDR3 reads CSAREGTGWGGEKLFF. The CDR3 DNA reads TGCAGTGCTAGAGAGGGGACAGGTTGGGGCGGTGAAAAACTGTTTTTT.

This clonotype was found once. The V gene is TRBV4-2, the J gene TRBJ2-7; D unresolved. Germline loops: CDR1 LGHNA, CDR2 YNFKEQ. The CDR3 sequence is 14 residues long. V lost 0 bases and J 4 bases, leaving 10 bases between the germline ends. DNA of the CDR3: TGTGCCAGCAGCCAAGAACTACGGAAGTACGAGCAGTACTTC. This encodes CASSQELRKYEQYF.

The rearrangement links TRBV5-1 to TRBJ1-1, with unresolved D. The V end lost 9 bases, the J end lost 1 base, and 13 bases lay between the germline ends. Germline CDR1 is SGHRS and CDR2 is YFSETQ. The length of the CDR3 is 13 residues. The CDR3 region is CATRPGSNTEAFF. Written as DNA, the CDR3 is TGCGCCACTCGTCCCGGGTCGAACACTGAAGCTTTCTTT.

Only a few counts were recorded for this clonotype. The chain combines TRBV12-3 or TRBV12-4 with TRBJ1-1; the match to TRBD1 covers 7 bases. V was pared by 8 bases and J by 11 bases, with 5 bases of the junction left unmatched. The CDR3 length is 10 residues. The CDR3 DNA reads as TGTGCCAGCGGCACAGGGGTGGCTTTCTTT. The encoded protein is CASGTGVAFF.

This clonotype was seen only a few times. The chain's CDR3 is CAIKKFLDSGGIRYNEQFF. The CDR3 DNA follows: TGTGCCATCAAAAAGTTCCTGGATAGCGGGGGAATAAGGTACAATGAGCAGTTCTTC. V is TRBV10-3 and J is TRBJ2-1; 9 bases fit TRBD2. Unmatched junction bases numbered 20, after V lost 7 bases and J lost 4 bases. Germline values: CDR1 ENHRY, CDR2 SYGVKD. The CDR3 runs to 19 residues.

The chain has TRBV5-1 and TRBJ1-1; 7 nucleotides agree with TRBD1. Germline assignment: CDR1 SGHRS and CDR2 YFSETQ. The CDR3 spans 16 residues. Germline trimming cut 0 bases from V and 0 bases from J; bases unmatched to any gene: 5. The CDR3 loop reads CASSLARGHMNTEAFF. The CDR3 DNA sequence: TGCGCCAGCAGCTTGGCAAGGGGGCATATGAACACTGAAGCTTTCTTT. The variable domain in full, with the rest retrieved from reference TRBV5-1 and TRBJ1-1, is KAGVTQTPRYLIKTRGQQVTLSCSPISGHRSVSWYQQTPGQGLQFLFEYFSETQRNKGNFPGRFSGRQFSNSRSEMNVSTLELGDSALYLCASSLARGHMNTEAFFGQGTRLTVV.

The chain employs TRBV20-1 and TRBJ2-7; possibly TRBD2 for D (5 bases). The CDR3 contains 11 residues. CDR1 is DFQATT, CDR2 SNEGSKA, per germline (reference sequence). Trimming shortened V by 4 bases and J by 4 bases, and 8 bases separated the two germline ends. The CDR3 reads CSANLAYEQYF. The CDR3 nucleotides read TGCAGTGCTAACCTAGCTTACGAGCAGTACTTC.

This clonotype was detected a few times. V is TRBV3-1 and J is TRBJ1-1; no definite D call. The germline CDR1 and CDR2 sequences are LGHDT and YNNKEL (reference sequence). This CDR3 is built from 16 residues. The germline V and J ends were trimmed by 1 base and 0 bases, with 12 bases remaining between them. CDR3 bases: TGTGCCAGCAGCCAAGGGTTTGGGAACCTGAACACTGAAGCTTTCTTT. Its protein product is CASSQGFGNLNTEAFF.

There are a few counts of this clonotype. This chain uses TRBV24-1 with TRBJ2-2; no definite D call. Trimming pared 8 bases from V and 0 bases from J, leaving 24 bases between. The CDR3 is 19 residues long. The V gene's germline CDR1 is KGHDR and CDR2 SFDVKD. CDR3 in amino acids: CATTPGGLSPATNTGELFF. The CDR3 region has the DNA TGTGCCACCACTCCAGGTGGTCTGTCCCCGGCCACGAACACCGGGGAGCTGTTTTTT.

The chain links TRBV5-1 to TRBJ2-7; no definite D call. The V end lost 4 bases, the J end lost 0 bases, and 11 bases lay between the germline ends. The germline V gene encodes CDR1 SGHRS and CDR2 YFSETQ. This CDR3 has 14 residues. CDR3 sequence reads: CASSDISSSYEQYF. The CDR3 DNA is TGCGCCAGCAGCGACATCAGTAGCTCCTACGAGCAGTACTTC.

This clonotype occurred a few times. The rearrangement joins TRBV20-1 to TRBJ2-7, with a tentative D call TRBD2 (7 bases). Trimming cost V 3 bases and J 5 bases, with 23 bases left between them. In germline, CDR1 is DFQATT, CDR2 SNEGSKA (reference sequence). CDR3 length: 16 amino acids. CDR3 DNA: TGCAGTGCTAGGGGGGGGCGAGTAGGAAGGACCCACGAGCAGTACTTC. As protein: CSARGGRVGRTHEQYF.

This clonotype showed up just a few times. One end of the junction fails to match germline, which may point to a read error. The V and J genes are TRBV6-5 and TRBJ2-7; D gene uncertain. CDR1 and CDR2 from the germline V gene are MNHEY and SVGAGI. The CDR3 consists of 13 residues. The CDR3 region has the DNA TGTGCCAGCAGTTACTCGAGTTCCTCCGAGCAGTACTTC. This translates into CASSYSSSSEQYF.